These T cell receptor beta chains were read from a single sample in a study of T cell responses to AZD1222 COVID-19 vaccine. TCRdb's table, derived via immunoSEQ multiplex PCR, lists solely in-frame clones and lacks some. The sample contains approximately 110,000 clones, roughly 90% of which appear only once. The sequences come from peripheral blood, collected 28 days after the second AZD1222 dose. These TCRs come from an adult who received the AZD1222 COVID-19 vaccine. The CDR3 runs from the conserved cysteine through the conserved F or W. The D gene is left open where the match is weak. Rows give clone size only sometimes, using once, few, many, or a class for an expanded clone.

v_gene	j_gene	d_gene	abundance	CDR3nt	CDR3aa
TRBV7-2	TRBJ2-5	-	-	TGTGCCAGCAGCCCTGGACGGAACCAAGAGACCCAGTACTTC	CASSPGRNQETQYF
TRBV5-8	TRBJ2-3	TRBD1	-	TGTGCCAGCAGTCGGACAGGGACTAGCACAGATACGCAGTATTTT	CASSRTGTSTDTQYF
TRBV28	TRBJ2-7	TRBD2	once	TGTGCCAGCAGCCGACTGACTAGCACCCACGAGCAGTACTTC	CASSRLTSTHEQYF
TRBV10-3	TRBJ2-7	TRBD1	-	TGTGCCATCAGACCGGGACAGGGGACCTACGAGCAGTACTTC	CAIRPGQGTYEQYF
TRBV27	TRBJ2-1	TRBD2	-	TGTGCCAGCAGCCCCGGGGGCGGGAGGGACGCCTACAATGAGCAGTTCTTC	CASSPGGGRDAYNEQFF
TRBV27	TRBJ1-6	-	-	TGTGCCAGCAGTTTAAGGAGCCGGACAAGTAATAATTCACCCCTCCACTTT	CASSLRSRTSNNSPLHF
TRBV9	TRBJ1-4	-	-	TGTGCCAGCAGCGTAGACAGGGATGAAAAACTGTTTTTT	CASSVDRDEKLFF
TRBV5-1	TRBJ2-7	-	-	TGCGCCAGCAGCGTGGACCTCTACGAGCAGTACTTC	CASSVDLYEQYF
TRBV4-1	TRBJ2-7	TRBD1	-	TGCGCCAGCGCACAACTTCTAGGGGGACAGGTCGTCTACGAGCAGTACTTC	CASAQLLGGQVVYEQYF
TRBV2	TRBJ2-1	-	-	TGTGCCAGCACCCAATCTGCCGGGGTCGGGTACAATGAGCAGTTCTTC	CASTQSAGVGYNEQFF
TRBV5-4	TRBJ2-2	-	once	TGTGCCAGCAGCTTGGCAGGGGCCGGGAACACCGGGGAGCTGTTTTTT	CASSLAGAGNTGELFF
TRBV12-3/TRBV12-4	TRBJ2-3	-	-	TGTGCCAGCAGCAAAACGGGGGTAGATACGCAGTATTTT	CASSKTGVDTQYF
TRBV12-3/TRBV12-4	TRBJ1-2	-	-	TGTGCCAGCAGTTCCAACAACAGGGTCGGCTACACCTTC	CASSSNNRVGYTF
TRBV28	TRBJ1-4	-	few	TGTGCCAGCAGTTTGAGAGGGATAACTAATGAAAAACTGTTTTTT	CASSLRGITNEKLFF
TRBV24-1	TRBJ1-5	TRBD1	-	TGTGCCACCAGTGGAGAGGGTGGGACAGGGATCAATCAGCCCCAGCATTTT	CATSGEGGTGINQPQHF
TRBV7-6	TRBJ2-1	-	-	TGTGCCAGCAGCTTAATAGGGCGGGGGCTTTGGGATGAGCAGTTCTTC	CASSLIGRGLWDEQFF
TRBV28	TRBJ1-2	-	-	TGTGCCAGCTGCGAAGGGACCCTAGCTAACTATGGCTACACCTTC	CASCEGTLANYGYTF
TRBV7-2	TRBJ2-7	-	-	TGTGCCAGCAGCCCCCCCACCCCAGGGATCCACGAGCAGTACTTC	CASSPPTPGIHEQYF
TRBV6-5	TRBJ1-1	TRBD1	-	TGTGCCAGCAGTTCCCACAGGGGGATCACTGAAGCTTTCTTT	CASSSHRGITEAFF
TRBV9	TRBJ2-2	-	-	TGTGCCAGCAGCGTAGGTTCGGGCCGAAACACCGGGGAGCTGTTTTTT	CASSVGSGRNTGELFF
TRBV7-9	TRBJ2-7	TRBD1	-	TGTGCCAGCAGCTTGGGACAGCCCTACGAGCAGTACTTC	CASSLGQPYEQYF
TRBV11-3	TRBJ2-3	TRBD2	-	TGTGCCAGCAGCTCCCCGAGACTAGCGGGAGAGCCTGATACGCAGTATTTT	CASSSPRLAGEPDTQYF
TRBV4-2	TRBJ2-3	-	-	TGTGCCAGCAGCCAAGATCGGGCAGCTAGCACAGATACGCAGTATTTT	CASSQDRAASTDTQYF
TRBV24-1	TRBJ2-1	TRBD2	-	TGTGCCACCAGTGATGATTATAAACTAGCGGGGGTTAGCTCCTACAATGAGCAGTTCTTC	CATSDDYKLAGVSSYNEQFF
TRBV3-1/TRBV3-2	TRBJ1-4	-	-	TGTGCCAGCAGCCAAGATCTCGGCCGACGGGATGAAAAACTGTTTTTT	CASSQDLGRRDEKLFF
TRBV12-3/TRBV12-4	TRBJ1-2	-	few	TGTGCCAGCACACTCGACAGGCCCTATGGCTACACCTTC	CASTLDRPYGYTF
TRBV5-1	TRBJ2-1	TRBD2	-	TGCGCCAGCAGCTTGGAAATAGCGGGGGCCAATGAGCAGTTCTTC	CASSLEIAGANEQFF
TRBV5-1	TRBJ2-5	-	-	TGCGCCAGCAGCTTCCTGTTCCGGGAAGAGACCCAGTACTTC	CASSFLFREETQYF
TRBV5-6	TRBJ1-3	-	-	TGTGCCAGCAGCTCGTGGGGGAATATTAACACCATATATTTT	CASSSWGNINTIYF
TRBV27	TRBJ2-6	TRBD2	once	TGTGCCAGCAGTCCCACCCCCGGGGGGACGACTGGGGCCAACGTCCTGACTTTC	CASSPTPGGTTGANVLTF
TRBV2	TRBJ2-3	-	-	TGTGCCAGCGGGCGTACAGATACGCAGTATTTT	CASGRTDTQYF
TRBV18	TRBJ2-7	-	-	TGTGCCAGCTCACCGGGGCAGGGTCACTACGAGCAGTACTTC	CASSPGQGHYEQYF
TRBV28	TRBJ2-7	TRBD1	-	TGTGCCAGCAGTACCGGGACAGGGAGGGACGAGCAGTACTTC	CASSTGTGRDEQYF
TRBV5-1	TRBJ1-1	TRBD1	once	TGCGCCAGCAGCCAGGGACAGGAAATTTACACTGAAGCTTTCTTT	CASSQGQEIYTEAFF
TRBV27	TRBJ2-7	-	-	TGTGCCAGCAGTTTCAGCTCGGACAGAGCCTACGAGCAGTACTTC	CASSFSSDRAYEQYF
TRBV15	TRBJ2-7	-	-	TGTGCCACCAGCAGAGGCGGATCCGTCTACGAGCAGTACTTC	CATSRGGSVYEQYF
TRBV19	TRBJ1-2	-	-	TGTGCCAGTAGTATTCGGGCACCCGGTCTTTCTAACTATGGCTACACCTTC	CASSIRAPGLSNYGYTF
TRBV27	TRBJ2-7	TRBD1	-	TGTGCCGGCTATTTCGGGACAGCCTCCTACGAGCAGTACTTC	CAGYFGTASYEQYF
TRBV28	TRBJ2-5	TRBD2	few	TGTGCCAGCAGACGGACTAGCGGGACTGGTGGGGAGACCCAGTACTTC	CASRRTSGTGGETQYF
TRBV6-5	TRBJ2-1	TRBD2	-	TGTGCCAGCAGTTCCACGAGTAGCGGGAGAGGCAATGAGCAGTTCTTC	CASSSTSSGRGNEQFF
TRBV4-1	TRBJ2-3	TRBD1	-	TGCGCCAGCAGCCAGGAGCCAGCAGGGGGCGGCACAGATACGCAGTATTTT	CASSQEPAGGGTDTQYF
TRBV7-7	TRBJ2-7	-	-	TGTGCTAGCAGCTTAGCCCCTATCTCCTACGAGCAGTACTTC	CASSLAPISYEQYF
TRBV11-2	TRBJ1-1	-	once	TGTGCCAGCAGCTTAGACAGAGGTCAGAACACTGAAGCTTTCTTT	CASSLDRGQNTEAFF
TRBV6-5	TRBJ1-2	TRBD1	-	TGTGCCACCAAGGGGGGACAGGGCTATGGCTACACCTTC	CATKGGQGYGYTF
TRBV28	TRBJ2-7	-	-	TGTGCCAGCAGTCGCCATTTACGCGAGCAGTACTTC	CASSRHLREQYF
TRBV5-1	TRBJ2-3	-	-	TGCGCCAGCAGCTTGATCCGGGATAGCACAGATACGCAGTATTTT	CASSLIRDSTDTQYF
TRBV5-5	TRBJ1-2	-	-	TGTGCCAGCAGCCCCGCGGCGGGGCCGTATGGCTACACCTTC	CASSPAAGPYGYTF
TRBV4-2	TRBJ2-3	-	-	TGTGCCAGCAGCCAAGAGGGCGGGGCGGGAGATACGCAGTATTTT	CASSQEGGAGDTQYF
TRBV28	TRBJ2-1	TRBD2	once	TGTGCCAGCAGTTGGACTAGCGGGGGTTTTAATGAGCAGTTCTTC	CASSWTSGGFNEQFF